The rows below give T cell receptor beta chains drawn from one sample of a study of T cells after yellow fever vaccination. Via MiXCR, TCRdb re-called the 5' RACE reads, giving one row per CDR3 protein. Altogether 350,000 or so distinct CDR3 sequences are present, approximately 8% being singletons, with the ten largest covering 17%. This material consisted of PBMCs, taken around 45 days after the first yellow fever vaccination. Receptors originate from a man aged 18 to 35 who received the YFV17D yellow fever vaccine. CDR3s include the opening cysteine and the closing phenylalanine or tryptophan. Each record gives: D gene, V gene, CDR3 protein. A D gene is named only where the DNA matches it firmly.

D gene: TRBD2
V gene: TRBV20-1
CDR3 protein: CSARDSAGAYNEQFF

D gene: .
V gene: TRBV6-1
CDR3 protein: CASSPQPSPGANVLTF

D gene: TRBD1
V gene: TRBV27
CDR3 protein: CASSPSDRGLPLNTEAFF

D gene: .
V gene: TRBV4-1
CDR3 protein: CASSQLNRGNEQFF

D gene: TRBD1
V gene: TRBV14
CDR3 protein: CASTRTGGSYEQYF

D gene: .
V gene: TRBV5-4
CDR3 protein: CASSPDSTRDEQYF

D gene: TRBD2
V gene: TRBV4-3
CDR3 protein: CASSQLNGGNEQFF

D gene: .
V gene: TRBV6-5
CDR3 protein: CASSYSGRGDTQYF

D gene: .
V gene: TRBV15
CDR3 protein: CATSRETSDTGELFF

D gene: .
V gene: TRBV10-3
CDR3 protein: CAISRRGAGQETQYF

D gene: .
V gene: TRBV12-3/TRBV12-4
CDR3 protein: CASRKRGGRGEKLFF

D gene: TRBD1
V gene: TRBV4-2
CDR3 protein: CASSQVGQTQETQYF

D gene: .
V gene: TRBV6-2/TRBV6-3
CDR3 protein: CASSPPGISYNEQFF

D gene: .
V gene: TRBV27
CDR3 protein: CASSSLVGGYHTTRQYF

D gene: .
V gene: TRBV28
CDR3 protein: CASHEGAYNQPQHF

D gene: .
V gene: TRBV7-6
CDR3 protein: CASSLGGPGRSETQYF

D gene: TRBD1
V gene: TRBV20-1
CDR3 protein: CSVASGTGKETQYF

D gene: TRBD2
V gene: TRBV7-7
CDR3 protein: CASSPGAGGYNEQFF

D gene: TRBD2
V gene: TRBV7-2
CDR3 protein: CASSLFSGWARELFF

D gene: .
V gene: TRBV6-2/TRBV6-3
CDR3 protein: CASNARNNQPQHF

D gene: .
V gene: TRBV12-3/TRBV12-4
CDR3 protein: CASSLLRGDNSPLHF

D gene: .
V gene: TRBV18
CDR3 protein: CASSPQGGANVLTF

D gene: .
V gene: TRBV12-3/TRBV12-4
CDR3 protein: CASRLLATDTQYF

D gene: .
V gene: TRBV11-1
CDR3 protein: CASSQSGETQYF

D gene: .
V gene: TRBV4-3
CDR3 protein: CASSQDLGGSGVFF

D gene: .
V gene: TRBV20-1
CDR3 protein: CSARSRGDGYEQYF

D gene: TRBD1
V gene: TRBV12-3/TRBV12-4
CDR3 protein: CASSPTGNTQYF

D gene: .
V gene: TRBV12-3/TRBV12-4
CDR3 protein: CASTQVVEYGYTF

D gene: TRBD1
V gene: TRBV6-7
CDR3 protein: CASSPEGQGDWTAGELFF